This is a list of T cell receptor beta chains from one sample in a study of cytomegalovirus exposure and HLA in healthy donors. Repertoires were generated with immunoSEQ multiplex PCR, while TCRdb's copy carries only in-frame clones and drops some. Found here are roughly 160,000 clones, around 81% of them singletons; the top ten hold roughly an eighth. The sample was PBMCs. All receptors derive from a woman aged 50 to 65 in good health and CMV-seronegative. CDR3s include the opening cysteine and the closing phenylalanine or tryptophan. The order of the fields is clone size, J gene, D gene, V gene, CDR3 protein, CDR3 DNA. D genes are given only for firm matches. A row's size may be missing; if present it is once, few, many or a size class.

abundance: .
j_gene: TRBJ1-1
d_gene: .
v_gene: TRBV29-1
CDR3aa: CSARSGAEAFF
CDR3nt: TGCAGCGCCCGTTCCGGAGCTGAAGCTTTCTTT

abundance: .
j_gene: TRBJ2-1
d_gene: TRBD1
v_gene: TRBV5-1
CDR3aa: CASSRTGGYNEQFF
CDR3nt: TGCGCCAGCAGCAGGACAGGGGGTTACAATGAGCAGTTCTTC

abundance: .
j_gene: TRBJ2-2
d_gene: TRBD1
v_gene: TRBV7-7
CDR3aa: CASSRNGDRAGELFF
CDR3nt: TGTGCCAGCAGCCGAAACGGGGACAGGGCCGGGGAGCTGTTTTTT

abundance: .
j_gene: TRBJ2-5
d_gene: .
v_gene: TRBV28
CDR3aa: CASSLIGGTFQETQYF
CDR3nt: TGTGCCAGCAGTTTAATCGGCGGAACTTTCCAAGAGACCCAGTACTTC

abundance: .
j_gene: TRBJ2-4
d_gene: .
v_gene: TRBV27
CDR3aa: CASSLQAPYAKNIQYF
CDR3nt: TGTGCCAGCAGTCTACAGGCTCCCTATGCCAAAAACATTCAGTACTTC

abundance: few
j_gene: TRBJ1-1
d_gene: .
v_gene: TRBV6-5
CDR3aa: CASSSPALEAFF
CDR3nt: TGTGCCAGCAGTTCACCAGCGCTGGAAGCTTTCTTT

abundance: few
j_gene: TRBJ2-6
d_gene: TRBD1
v_gene: TRBV18
CDR3aa: CASSPAGQGLTGANVLTF
CDR3nt: TGTGCCAGCTCACCAGCGGGACAGGGTCTAACTGGGGCCAACGTCCTGACTTTC

abundance: .
j_gene: TRBJ2-6
d_gene: .
v_gene: TRBV27
CDR3aa: CASSLRSGANVLTF
CDR3nt: TGTGCCAGCAGTCTCCGTTCTGGGGCCAACGTCCTGACTTTC

abundance: .
j_gene: TRBJ2-7
d_gene: .
v_gene: TRBV7-9
CDR3aa: CASSLAISQGISEQYF
CDR3nt: TGTGCCAGCAGCTTAGCCATCTCGCAGGGCATTTCGGAGCAGTACTTC

abundance: .
j_gene: TRBJ2-7
d_gene: .
v_gene: TRBV28
CDR3aa: CASMERGFREQYF
CDR3nt: TGTGCCAGCATGGAAAGGGGATTCAGGGAGCAGTACTTC

abundance: .
j_gene: TRBJ2-1
d_gene: .
v_gene: TRBV5-1
CDR3aa: CASSNPGAGIEQFF
CDR3nt: TGCGCCAGCAGCAACCCGGGAGCAGGGATTGAGCAGTTCTTC

abundance: .
j_gene: TRBJ2-1
d_gene: TRBD2
v_gene: TRBV30
CDR3aa: CAWTKRGAASGRPFNEQFF
CDR3nt: TGTGCCTGGACAAAGCGGGGGGCGGCTAGCGGGCGGCCTTTCAATGAGCAGTTCTTC

abundance: .
j_gene: TRBJ1-2
d_gene: TRBD1
v_gene: TRBV5-5
CDR3aa: CASSPDRGEYGYTF
CDR3nt: TGTGCCAGCAGCCCGGACAGGGGGGAATATGGCTACACCTTC

abundance: few
j_gene: TRBJ2-5
d_gene: TRBD2
v_gene: TRBV2
CDR3aa: CASSKRTSETQYF
CDR3nt: TGTGCCAGCAGTAAGAGGACTAGCGAGACCCAGTACTTC

abundance: few
j_gene: TRBJ2-2
d_gene: TRBD1
v_gene: TRBV7-3
CDR3aa: CASSLTGTGGTGELFF
CDR3nt: TGTGCCAGCAGCCTCACCGGGACAGGCGGCACCGGGGAGCTGTTTTTT

abundance: .
j_gene: TRBJ2-5
d_gene: TRBD1
v_gene: TRBV2
CDR3aa: CASSLDRGRTETQYF
CDR3nt: TGTGCCAGCAGCCTTGACAGGGGGCGCACGGAGACCCAGTACTTC

abundance: .
j_gene: TRBJ2-1
d_gene: TRBD2
v_gene: TRBV9
CDR3aa: CASSVGLAEEVDEQFF
CDR3nt: TGTGCCAGCAGCGTAGGACTAGCGGAAGAGGTCGATGAGCAGTTCTTC